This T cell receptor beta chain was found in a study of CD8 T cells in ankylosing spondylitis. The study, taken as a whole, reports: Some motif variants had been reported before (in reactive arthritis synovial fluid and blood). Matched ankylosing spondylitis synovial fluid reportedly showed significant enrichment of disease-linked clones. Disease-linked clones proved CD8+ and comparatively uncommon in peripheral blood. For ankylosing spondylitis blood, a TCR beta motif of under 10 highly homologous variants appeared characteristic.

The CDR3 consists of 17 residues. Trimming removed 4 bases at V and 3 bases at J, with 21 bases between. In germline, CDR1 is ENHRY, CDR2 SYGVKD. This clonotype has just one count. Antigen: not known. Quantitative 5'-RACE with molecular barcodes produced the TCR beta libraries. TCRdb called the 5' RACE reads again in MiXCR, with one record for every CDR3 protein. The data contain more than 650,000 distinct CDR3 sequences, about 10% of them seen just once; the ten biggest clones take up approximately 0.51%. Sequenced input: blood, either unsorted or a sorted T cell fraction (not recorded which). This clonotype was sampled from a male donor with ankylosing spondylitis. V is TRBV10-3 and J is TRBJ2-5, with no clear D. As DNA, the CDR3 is TGTGCCATCAGTGTTCGCCCTGGCCTAGGAAAGGAAGAGACCCAGTACTTC. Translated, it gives CAISVRPGLGKEETQYF.